These 20 T cell receptor beta chains came from one sample sequenced in a study of cytomegalovirus exposure and HLA in healthy donors. The PCR ran on 60 Vbeta and 13 Jbeta primers. TCRdb's copy holds only in-frame clones and misses some; the assay was immunoSEQ multiplex PCR. The table lists about 200,000 clones, around 90% of them singletons. Sequenced input: PBMCs. The receptors were gathered from a boy younger than 10 in good health and CMV-seronegative.

This clone occurred once. The rearrangement joins TRBV5-6 to TRBJ1-1; D is undetermined. There are 16 residues in the CDR3. The germline gives CDR1 SGHDT, CDR2 YYEEEE. Trimming stripped 0 bases from V and 6 bases from J, with 18 bases between. The CDR3 coding sequence is TGTGCCAGCAGCTTGGCCGGCGTCGGGAGGAGGGCTGAAGCTTTCTTT. This translates into CASSLAGVGRRAEAFF.

The rearrangement joins TRBV19 to TRBJ2-3; no clear D gene. The V end lost 5 bases, the J end lost 2 bases, and 11 bases lay between the germline ends. The CDR3 is made up of 14 amino acids. CDR1 and CDR2 (germline): LNHDA, SQIVND (reference sequence). In DNA form, the CDR3 reads TGTGCCAGTAGTCGGCAGGATTACACAGATACGCAGTATTTT. It yields the protein CASSRQDYTDTQYF.

The chain links TRBV9 to TRBJ1-3; D remains ambiguous. The CDR3 sequence is 15 residues long. V lost 4 bases to trimming and J lost 0 bases, with 11 bases between them. In germline, CDR1 is SGDLS, CDR2 YYNGEE. CDR3 DNA: TGTGCCAGCAGCCCAAGAGGGATCTCTGGAAACACCATATATTTT. Amino acids: CASSPRGISGNTIYF.

A few counts support this clone. The V call is TRBV30, the J call TRBJ1-6; 8 bases align to TRBD1. The V segment lost 3 bases and the J segment 10 bases; nucleotides outside the gene matches: 8. The CDR3 sequence is 14 residues long. Germline V gene sequence: CDR1 GTSNPN, CDR2 SVGIG (reference sequence). The CDR3 region is CAWRGDRGNSPLHF. The DNA of the CDR3 is TGTGCCTGGAGGGGAGACAGGGGAAACTCACCCCTCCACTTT.

This chain connects TRBV7-6 to TRBJ2-5; possibly TRBD2 for D (5 bases). V was shortened by 0 bases and J by 7 bases, with 18 bases between the two germline ends. Per germline, CDR1 SGHVS and CDR2 FNYEAQ. The CDR3 spans 16 residues. CDR3 in DNA: TGTGCCAGCAGCTTAGCCCTCCCGAGGGCCGGGGTGACCCAGTACTTC. Amino acids: CASSLALPRAGVTQYF.

The chain is built from TRBV10-3 and TRBJ1-3, with 8 bases matching TRBD1. CDR1 and CDR2 from the germline V gene are ENHRY and SYGVKD. This CDR3 comprises 15 residues. The V and J ends lost 8 bases and 0 bases, in that order; junction bases with no gene match: 6. DNA of the CDR3: TGTGCCATCGGAGGACAGGGAAACTCTGGAAACACCATATATTTT. This sequence encodes CAIGGQGNSGNTIYF.

V usage is TRBV6-5 and J usage is TRBJ2-7; TRBD1 is a possible D gene (6 bases). Germline lookup yields CDR1 MNHEY and CDR2 SVGAGI. The CDR3 is made up of 15 amino acids. Trimming cost V 4 bases and J 3 bases, with 16 bases left between them. The CDR3 sequence: CASSLVDSSGYEQYF. CDR3 nucleotide sequence: TGTGCCAGCAGTTTAGTGGACAGCAGCGGCTACGAGCAGTACTTC.

This clone showed up just once. The CDR3 coding sequence is TGTGCCAGCAGTCGGCAACAGGGCTACTATGGCTACACCTTC. It is translated as CASSRQQGYYGYTF. The chain recombines TRBV27 with TRBJ1-2; the D gene is possibly TRBD1 (6 bases). V lost 5 bases and J 3 bases, leaving 13 bases between the germline ends. There are 14 residues in the CDR3. Germline CDR1 MNHEY, CDR2 SMNVEV (reference sequence).

For the CDR3, the DNA is TGTGCCAGCCCGGTCAGGGGGCAAACTGAAGCTTTCTTT. It specifies CASPVRGQTEAFF. The rearrangement uses TRBV28 and TRBJ1-1, with 8 bases aligning to TRBD1. J gave up 5 bases and V 8 bases, and 7 bases lay outside the gene matches. CDR1 is MDHEN and CDR2 is SYDVKM in the germline V gene. The CDR3 consists of 13 residues.

DNA for the CDR3: TGTGCCAGCAGTTTATTGGTAGACAATCAGCCCCAGCATTTT. Translated: CASSLLVDNQPQHF. The chain recombines TRBV28 with TRBJ1-5; D unresolved. The length of the CDR3 is 14 residues. The V and J ends lost 1 base and 3 bases respectively, with 7 bases between them. Germline assignment: CDR1 MDHEN and CDR2 SYDVKM.

The CDR3 nucleotides read TGTGCCAGCAGTGAATTTCGGCTAGACAGGTCAGATACGCAGTATTTT. This codes for CASSEFRLDRSDTQYF. The gene calls are TRBV6-1 and TRBJ2-3; possible D gene TRBD1, 6 bases. CDR1 and CDR2 from the germline V gene are MNHNS and SASEGT. The CDR3 covers 16 residues. V dropped 2 bases and J dropped 4 bases, with 16 bases sitting between them.

V usage is TRBV5-1 and J usage is TRBJ1-2; 7 nucleotides agree with TRBD1. The CDR3 sequence is 15 residues long. Trimming took 0 bases from V and 1 from J; bases not matched to a gene: 3. Germline loops: CDR1 SGHRS, CDR2 YFSETQ. The CDR3 DNA follows: TGCGCCAGCAGCTTGGGGGACAGAGATAACTATGGCTACACCTTC. It specifies CASSLGDRDNYGYTF.

This clone was counted once. This chain connects TRBV4-1 to TRBJ2-2, with TRBD2 as a possible D gene (6 bases). V dropped 0 bases and J dropped 1 base, with 15 bases sitting between them. The CDR3 runs to 18 residues. Germline V gene sequence: CDR1 MGHRA, CDR2 YSYEKL. The CDR3 protein is CASSQDRVSGQNTGELFF. CDR3 nucleotide sequence: TGCGCCAGCAGCCAAGATAGGGTAAGCGGGCAGAACACCGGGGAGCTGTTTTTT.

The chain is built from TRBV6-1 and TRBJ1-3; D unresolved. This CDR3 spans 12 amino acids. Per the germline V gene, CDR1 is MNHNS and CDR2 is SASEGT. Trimming shortened V by 11 bases and J by 0 bases, and 8 bases separated the two germline ends. CDR3 nucleotides: TGTGCCGTAGCATCCTCTGGAAACACCATATATTTT. Protein product: CAVASSGNTIYF.

Comment on this clone: At one boundary the junction diverges from the germline segment, which might be a read error. This chain connects TRBV7-6 to TRBJ1-2, with a possible D match to TRBD1 (6 bases). The CDR3 loop spans 16 amino acids. Germline lookup yields CDR1 SGHVS and CDR2 FNYEAQ. The CDR3 region has the DNA TGTGCCGGCAGCTCCCGTGGGAGGGGCAGGGGCTATGGCTACACCTTC. Translation: CAGSSRGRGRGYGYTF. The full variable domain, its missing parts supplied by reference TRBV7-6 and TRBJ1-2, is GAGVSQSPRYKVTKRGQDVALRCDPISGHVSLYWYRQALGQGPEFLTYFNYEAQQDKSGLPNDRFSAERPEGSISTLTIQRTEQRDSAMYRCAGSSRGRGRGYGYTFGSGTRLTVV.

The J gene is TRBJ1-4, the V gene TRBV27; 9 nucleotides align to TRBD1. Trimming removed 4 bases from V and 8 bases from J; junction bases left unmatched: 5. The CDR3 is 14 amino acids. Germline V gene sequence: CDR1 MNHEY, CDR2 SMNVEV (reference sequence). The CDR3 region has the DNA TGTGCCAGCAGTTCGGGACAGGGATTGGAAAAACTGTTTTTT. It yields the protein CASSSGQGLEKLFF.

The chain is built from TRBV6-1 and TRBJ2-5, with D tentatively TRBD1 (6 bases). Germline V gene lookup returns CDR1 MNHNS and CDR2 SASEGT. V shed 6 bases and J shed 7 bases, with 21 bases lying between them. The CDR3 sequence is 15 residues long. The CDR3 spells CASSYGTPSPGTQYF. CDR3 DNA: TGTGCCAGCAGCTACGGGACACCCTCTCCAGGGACCCAGTACTTC.

The CDR3 coding sequence is TGTGCCAGTAGTATAAACAGGGTAGAAAATCAGCCCCAGCATTTT. This gives the protein CASSINRVENQPQHF. The chain has TRBV19 and TRBJ1-5, with D possibly TRBD1 on 6 matching bases. The CDR3 has 15 residues. CDR1 LNHDA and CDR2 SQIVND come from the germline V gene (reference sequence). Trimming pared 2 bases from V and 4 bases from J, leaving 12 bases between.

This clone was found once. The rearrangement uses TRBV7-2 and TRBJ2-7; possibly TRBD2 for D (5 bases). Looked up from germline, CDR1 is SGHTA and CDR2 is FQGNSA. This CDR3 region has 12 residues. Between the trimmed V and J ends, which lost 4 bases and 3 bases, there was a span of 7 bases. The DNA for the CDR3 is TGTGCCAGCAGCTCGGACTTCTACGAGCAGTACTTC. It specifies CASSSDFYEQYF. Based on the CDR3 plus reference TRBV7-2 and TRBJ2-7, the full variable domain is GAGVSQSPSNKVTEKGKDVELRCDPISGHTALYWYRQSLGQGLEFLIYFQGNSAPDKSGLPSDRFSAERTGGSVSTLTIQRTQQEDSAVYLCASSSDFYEQYFGPGTRLTVT.

This chain uses TRBV27 with TRBJ1-1; tentative D call: TRBD1 (5 bases). Trimming took off 7 bases at V and 4 bases at J, with 16 bases between the two ends. The CDR3 sequence is 14 residues long. Germline V CDR1 and CDR2: MNHEY, SMNVEV (reference sequence). The CDR3 reads CASTTHPGGTEAFF. The CDR3 DNA reads as TGTGCCAGCACCACCCATCCCGGGGGCACTGAAGCTTTCTTT.